Presented here are 10 T cell receptor beta chains from one specimen sequenced in a study of PD-1 blockade in mismatch repair-deficient tumors (dated 2017 in TCRdb). The library was produced with the immunoSEQ multiplex PCR assay. Entries here come from immuneACCESS through TCRdb and include only in-frame sequences with V and J called. Some clones fail to appear in such tables; in the studies checked, an unresolved V gene covers under half of the shortfall, and the cause of the remainder is unknown. Across this sample there are 100,000 or so clones, with 82% seen only once. In total, the top ten clones hold roughly 6.3% of the sample. The sequences come from peripheral blood, collected about eight months after starting pembrolizumab. These receptor sequences come from an adult with mismatch repair-deficient cancer.

This clone was picked up a small number of times. The chain recombines TRBV11-3 with TRBJ2-4, with D possibly TRBD1 on 6 matching bases. Trimming took 3 bases from V and 1 from J, leaving 22 bases between them. This CDR3 has 19 amino acids. The germline V gene encodes CDR1 SGHNT and CDR2 YENEEA. The CDR3, as DNA: TGTGCCAGCAGCTTTGGTAAAGGGGGAATTGAGTGGGCCAAAAACATTCAGTACTTC. It encodes CASSFGKGGIEWAKNIQYF.

The sample holds one count of this clone. The V gene is TRBV5-8, the J gene TRBJ2-1; the match to TRBD2 covers 11 bases. The V and J ends lost 7 bases and 10 bases, in that order; junction bases with no gene match: 10. CDR3 length equals 14 residues. CDR1 is SGHTS, CDR2 YDEGEE, per germline. CDR3 nucleotide sequence: TGTGCCAGCGCGACTAGCGGGAAAAAGCGGGAGCAGTTCTTC. As protein: CASATSGKKREQFF. The full variable domain, its missing parts supplied by reference TRBV5-8 and TRBJ2-1, is EAGVTQSPTHLIKTRGQQATLRCSPISGHTSVYWYQQALGLGLQFLLWYDEGEERNRGNFPPRFSGRQFPNYSSELNVNALELEDSALYLCASATSGKKREQFFGPGTRLTVL.

The count of this clone is one. The chain employs TRBV4-2 and TRBJ2-3, with 7 nucleotides matching TRBD2. CDR3 length equals 17 residues. V dropped 0 bases and J dropped 6; count of bases not matched to a gene: 12. Germline assignment: CDR1 LGHNA and CDR2 YNFKEQ. In DNA form, the CDR3 reads TGTGCCAGCAGCCAAGATGTGTGGGAGGGCCTCTCCGATACGCAGTATTTT. This sequence encodes CASSQDVWEGLSDTQYF.

The chain couples TRBV6-1 to TRBJ2-5; 8 bases match TRBD1. V shed 8 bases, J shed 5 bases, and the junction held 10 bases outside the gene matches. CDR1 MNHNS and CDR2 SASEGT come from the germline V gene. The CDR3 spans 14 residues. The CDR3 sequence is CASAEQGERETQYF. The CDR3 DNA follows: TGTGCCAGCGCCGAACAGGGGGAGCGGGAGACCCAGTACTTC.

V gene TRBV6-1 combines with J gene TRBJ1-1; 7 bases match TRBD1. This CDR3 spans 13 amino acids. Germline V gene lookup returns CDR1 MNHNS and CDR2 SASEGT. V lost 8 bases, J lost 10 bases, and 13 bases stayed unmatched. CDR3 nucleotides: TGTGCCAGCGAAACAGGGGTTTTAGGCGGAGCTTTCTTT. Protein product: CASETGVLGGAFF.

This sequence joins TRBV29-1 and TRBJ2-2, with TRBD1 identical over 8 bases. The CDR3 is made up of 13 amino acids. The junction had 1 base not matched to a gene; V was cut back by 3 bases and J by 4 bases. Germline CDR1 reads SQVTM; CDR2 reads ANQGSEA. The CDR3 region has the DNA TGCAGCGTTGACAGGGGGCTCACCGGGGAGCTGTTTTTT. It encodes CSVDRGLTGELFF.

This clone occurred once. The genes are TRBV7-9 and TRBJ2-7; D is ambiguous. Trimming took off 3 bases at V and 2 bases at J, with 5 bases between the two ends. The V gene's germline CDR1 is SEHNR and CDR2 FQNEAQ (reference sequence). This CDR3 has 12 residues. CDR3 loop: CASSFLAYEQYF. In DNA form, the CDR3 reads TGTGCCAGCAGCTTTTTAGCCTACGAGCAGTACTTC.

The chain carries TRBV6-4 and TRBJ2-1; possible D gene TRBD2, 5 bases. This CDR3 is 15 amino acids long. Germline CDR1 MRHNA, CDR2 SNTAGT. The V end lost 4 bases, the J end lost 2 bases, and 12 bases lay between the germline ends. In DNA form, the CDR3 reads TGTGCCAGCAGTGTTCTAGCTGCGACCTACAATGAGCAGTTCTTC. Translated, it gives CASSVLAATYNEQFF.

The V and J genes are TRBV5-8 and TRBJ2-7, with D perhaps matching TRBD1 or TRBD2 (5 bases each). V gave up 4 bases and J gave up 1 base, with 9 bases separating them. Germline values: CDR1 SGHTS, CDR2 YDEGEE. The CDR3 loop spans 13 amino acids. The CDR3 loop is CASSPGASYEQYF. The CDR3, as DNA: TGTGCCAGCAGCCCCGGGGCGTCCTACGAGCAGTACTTC.

This clone was observed a single time. The rearrangement uses TRBV5-1 and TRBJ2-5; 9 bases are a match to TRBD2. V shed 3 bases and J 4 bases; nucleotides not matched to a gene: 7. This CDR3 is built from 15 residues. Germline CDR1 and CDR2: SGHRS and YFSETQ. CDR3 bases: TGCGCCAGCAGCTCCTTAGCGGGAGTAGGAGAGACCCAGTACTTC. Protein sequence: CASSSLAGVGETQYF.